This TCR beta chain was sequenced for a study of control samples from healthy donors and cancer patients. Germline V gene lookup returns CDR1 SGHNT and CDR2 YYREEE (reference sequence). Trimming at V came to 2 bases and at J to 11 bases, leaving 8 bases not matched to a gene. This CDR3 is built from 13 residues. Measured with immunoSEQ multiplex PCR; TCRdb has only the in-frame clones, and not every one. The table includes fewer than 500,000 clones, approximately 92% detected once. Specimen: PBMCs. The rearrangement links TRBV5-4 to TRBJ1-1, with 8 bases fitting TRBD1. The source is a middle-aged man with head and neck cancer. CDR3 region: CASSFPRGQQAFF. CDR3 nucleotide sequence: TGTGCCAGCAGCTTCCCCAGGGGGCAACAGGCTTTCTTT.